This T cell receptor (beta chain) emerged from a study of beta chain features in type 1 diabetes. Findings and limits, study-wide: Shorter templates might be favored by PCR, equally in patients and controls. The influence of HLA type on TCRB rearrangement stayed undetermined. In every one of the four CD4+ subsets, TCRB CDR3s were moderately but significantly shorter in Type 1 diabetes patients.

What was sequenced were expressed TCRB transcripts, since all of the isolated RNA had been reverse transcribed. Assay used: immunoSEQ multiplex PCR; TCRdb lists only in-frame clones, some missing. In the table there are about 360,000 clones, 10% to 15% of which are singletons. Sorting based on CD45RO/CCR7/CD25/CD127/CD95/CD27 separated CD4+ naive, central memory, regulatory and stem cell-like memory cells. The CDR3 runs 14 residues. The germline V gene has CDR1 LNHDA and CDR2 SQIVND (reference sequence). Unmatched junction bases numbered 11, after V lost 6 bases and J lost 9 bases. As for this clone: Its antigen is unknown.

Sequenced: naive CD4+ T cells from blood. The TCR comes from a man between 18 and 35 years old in good health. The chain has TRBV19 and TRBJ2-1; 7 bases agree with TRBD1. The CDR3 here is CASSNTGAIGEQFF. In DNA form, the CDR3 reads TGTGCCAGTAGCAATACAGGGGCCATAGGTGAGCAGTTCTTC.